This T cell receptor beta chain came from a study of shared clonotypes between healthy human individuals. The V end was cut by 0 bases, the J end by 4 bases, with 13 bases between. In germline, CDR1 is SGHRS, CDR2 YFSETQ. The CDR3 contains 15 residues. Comments on this clone: Its antigen remains unidentified.

Produced via immunoSEQ multiplex PCR; TCRdb's table is partial and in-frame only. Among some 790,000 clones listed, around 70% were seen once. Study results and limitations: Larger estimated richness was generally recorded for naive subsets relative to memory subsets.

V is TRBV5-1 and J is TRBJ1-1; D remains ambiguous. This clonotype was sampled from a woman aged 25 to 39 in good health. The source material was memory CD4+ T cells sorted from blood. Noted subset: CD45RA-negative fraction. In DNA form, the CDR3 reads TGCGCCAGCAGCTTGGATGATTTGGCAGGCACTGAAGCTTTCTTT. Translation gives CASSLDDLAGTEAFF.